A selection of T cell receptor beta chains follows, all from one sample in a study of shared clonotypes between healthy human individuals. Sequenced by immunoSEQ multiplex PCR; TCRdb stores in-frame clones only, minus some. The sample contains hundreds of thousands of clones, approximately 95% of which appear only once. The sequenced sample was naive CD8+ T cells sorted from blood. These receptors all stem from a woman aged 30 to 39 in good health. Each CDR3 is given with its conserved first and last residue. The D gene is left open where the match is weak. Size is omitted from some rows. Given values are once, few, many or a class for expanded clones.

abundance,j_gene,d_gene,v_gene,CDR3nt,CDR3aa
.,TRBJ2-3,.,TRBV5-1,TGCGCCAGCAGCTTGTGGGGGGATACGCAGTATTTT,CASSLWGDTQYF
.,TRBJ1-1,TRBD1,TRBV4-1,TGCGCCAGCAGCCGACCCCCGGGACAGGGTCTGAACACTGAAGCTTTCTTT,CASSRPPGQGLNTEAFF
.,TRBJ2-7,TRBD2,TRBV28,TGTGCCAGCAGATACACTAGCGGGATTTACTACGAGCAGTACTTC,CASRYTSGIYYEQYF
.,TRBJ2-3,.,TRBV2,TGTGCCAGCAGTGAAGCGCTTTGGGGTAGCGGAGATACGCAGTATTTT,CASSEALWGSGDTQYF
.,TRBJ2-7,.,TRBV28,TGTGCCAGCGGGGGGTTGGGAGACTACGAGCAGTACTTC,CASGGLGDYEQYF
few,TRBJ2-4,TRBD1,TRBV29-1,TGCAGCGTTGTGGACAGGGATGGATACATTCAGTACTTC,CSVVDRDGYIQYF
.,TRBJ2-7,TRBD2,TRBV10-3,TGTGCCATCGGAGCGGGAGACAACTCCTACGAGCAGTACTTC,CAIGAGDNSYEQYF
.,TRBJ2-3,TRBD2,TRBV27,TGTGCCAGCAGTGTCGGGACTAGCGGGATCACAGATACGCAGTATTTT,CASSVGTSGITDTQYF
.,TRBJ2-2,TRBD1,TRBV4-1,TGCGCCAGCAGCACGGGACAGGGTTGGTCCGGGGAGCTGTTTTTT,CASSTGQGWSGELFF
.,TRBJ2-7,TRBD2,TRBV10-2,TGCGCCAGCAGTTTAGCGGGAGACTACGAGCAGTACTTC,CASSLAGDYEQYF
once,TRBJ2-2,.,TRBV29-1,TGCAGCGTTGACGGGGGCGCCGGCGGGGAGCTGTTTTTT,CSVDGGAGGELFF
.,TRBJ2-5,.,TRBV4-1,TGCGCCAGCAGCCAAGGTGTCCCGGAGACCCAGTACTTC,CASSQGVPETQYF
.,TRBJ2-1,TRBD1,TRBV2,TGTGCCAGCAGTCCGGGACAGGGTTACAATGAGCAGTTCTTC,CASSPGQGYNEQFF
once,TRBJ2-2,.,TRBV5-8,TGTGCCAGCATTTTACCAAGGGGCACCGGGGAGCTGTTTTTT,CASILPRGTGELFF
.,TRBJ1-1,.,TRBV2,TGTGCCAGCAGACAAGACAGTAACACTGAAGCTTTCTTT,CASRQDSNTEAFF
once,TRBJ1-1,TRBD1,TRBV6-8,TGTGCCAGCAGCAACTTTCGACCACGCCGGGACAGGCCTTTTACTTTCTTT,CASSNFRPRRDRPFTFF
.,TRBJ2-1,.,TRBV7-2,TGTGCGTCGCTGGCCGGGCCTTCCTACAATGAGCAGTTCTTC,CASLAGPSYNEQFF
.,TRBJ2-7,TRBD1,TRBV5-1,TGCGCCAGCAGCTGGACACAGGGGGCATCAAACGAGCAGTACTTC,CASSWTQGASNEQYF
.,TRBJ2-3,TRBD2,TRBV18,TGTGCCAGCTCACTGACTAGCGGCCGAGCCGCAGATACGCAGTATTTT,CASSLTSGRAADTQYF
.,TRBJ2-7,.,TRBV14,TGTGCCAGCAGCCAAGCTGTGGGCAACTACGAGCAGTACTTC,CASSQAVGNYEQYF
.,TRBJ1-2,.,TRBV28,TGTGCCAGCACCAAGGGACAAGGGCGGGGCTACACCTTC,CASTKGQGRGYTF
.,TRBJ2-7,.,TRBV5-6,TGTGCCAGCAACCTGGCCGGCCCGGGCTACGAGCAGTACTTC,CASNLAGPGYEQYF
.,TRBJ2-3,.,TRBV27,TGTGCCAGCGGCGTTCTCTCCCCAGATACGCAGTATTTT,CASGVLSPDTQYF
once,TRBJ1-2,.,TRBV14,TGTGCCAGCAGCCAAGAGGGAGATAACTATGGCTACACCTTC,CASSQEGDNYGYTF